These T cell receptor beta chains were read from a single sample in a study of T cells in Graves' hyperthyroidism and ophthalmopathy. From the multiplex PCR reads, TCRdb called clonotypes with MiXCR, one entry per CDR3 protein. Of about 340,000 distinct CDR3 sequences detected, around a sixth appear once; the ten largest clones hold around 50%. The sequenced sample consisted of blood. Receptors originate from a woman aged 45-65 years with Graves' hyperthyroidism. The CDR3 runs from the conserved cysteine through the conserved F or W.

v_call	j_call	cdr3_aa
TRBV12-3/TRBV12-4	TRBJ2-4	CASSLEGEMDIQYF
TRBV7-3	TRBJ2-1	CASSLNSGRGYEQFF
TRBV4-1	TRBJ1-6	CASSHATGGRGSPLHF
TRBV20-1	TRBJ2-3	CSARVGQGTDTQYF
TRBV14	TRBJ2-1	CASSQDTHRDRGREQFF
TRBV30	TRBJ1-1	CAWRARQGTTEAFF
TRBV7-9	TRBJ1-1	CASSFGTGVPEAFF
TRBV7-9	TRBJ1-1	CASSSSNTEAFF
TRBV5-1	TRBJ2-7	CASSLEADSPYEQYF
TRBV7-9	TRBJ2-4	CASSLGAGAGNIQYF
TRBV18	TRBJ2-1	CASSPGQAGGEQFF
TRBV7-2	TRBJ2-5	CASSLDSGLAGGRETQYF
TRBV6-1	TRBJ2-7	CASSEGQGLPWEQYF
TRBV6-1	TRBJ2-7	CASKIGTGSSYEQYF
TRBV6-2/TRBV6-3	TRBJ1-1	CASTREGRDTEAFF
TRBV11-2	TRBJ2-1	CASSLDPVSGLAGGPLNEQFF
TRBV5-1	TRBJ2-7	CASSWDSRGEQYF
TRBV2	TRBJ2-1	CASSPDRGRHNEQFF
TRBV10-3	TRBJ1-5	CAISESSLTVGQPQHF
TRBV20-1	TRBJ2-3	CSARSGASTDTQYF
TRBV7-2	TRBJ1-1	CASSFASTEAFF
TRBV5-6	TRBJ2-2	CASSLEDTVNTGELFF
TRBV6-2/TRBV6-3	TRBJ2-7	CASSYDTGVTYEQYF
TRBV30	TRBJ1-2	CAWSPTVWTPSYTF
TRBV2	TRBJ2-7	CASSANRGEQYF
TRBV11-3	TRBJ2-7	CASSSSSLPEQYF
TRBV4-1	TRBJ2-6	CASSQARSSGANVLTF
TRBV19	TRBJ1-2	CASSLTGINYGYTF
TRBV27	TRBJ2-3	CASSPDRASSGRGADTQYF
TRBV5-1	TRBJ2-4	CASRLDGGGGNIQYF
TRBV7-2	TRBJ2-5	CASSPRDLAGQETQYF
TRBV10-3	TRBJ1-1	CAIRSDRVNEAFF
TRBV25-1	TRBJ2-3	CASSESRTSATDTQYF
TRBV6-2/TRBV6-3	TRBJ1-4	CASSYQTRNEKLFF
TRBV7-2	TRBJ2-1	CASSNEELGNEQFF
TRBV20-1	TRBJ2-3	CSARNPGATDTQYF
TRBV20-1	TRBJ2-6	CSATDRGPGANVLTF
TRBV10-2	TRBJ1-4	CASSPQGSEKLFF
TRBV4-1	TRBJ2-2	CASSHTGLASGELFF
TRBV19	TRBJ1-2	CASSSPGTGVYYGYTF
TRBV28	TRBJ1-4	CASSSTGELDEKLFF
TRBV25-1	TRBJ2-2	CASSDSGRSTGELCF
TRBV25-1	TRBJ2-7	CASSEYVTGEQYF
TRBV7-9	TRBJ2-7	CASSDTGTADSYEQYF
TRBV4-1	TRBJ1-2	CASSQDLGQGHGYTF
TRBV28	TRBJ1-4	CASSPLQRGEKLFF
TRBV28	TRBJ2-5	CASESSGFQETQYF
TRBV6-2/TRBV6-3	TRBJ2-7	CASSYSGTGTDEQYF